The present T cell receptor (beta chain) was sequenced within a study of human T cells and chemical hapten exposure. Overall study results and limits: It was expanded TCRs that formed significantly more large CDR3 similarity clusters than controls did.

V gave up 4 bases and J gave up 1 base, with 7 bases separating them. Germline V CDR1 and CDR2: SNHLY, FYNNEI. The CDR3 runs 13 residues. MiXCR was run by TCRdb on the RACE reads, yielding one entry per CDR3 protein. This table holds some 350,000 distinct CDR3 sequences, 6% to 7% found once. The sample holds many counts of this clonotype. The antigen remains undetermined. Time point in this sample: patch test 2, 6 weeks after DPC sensitization. Treatment in this sample: therapeutic diphenylcyclopropenone sensitization with weekly scalp DPC. This receptor was taken from a woman in her late teens or twenties with alopecia areata. Some clones in this sample may be carry-over from other donors' samples. This specimen consisted of whole blood, obtained in connection with sensitization to the hapten diphenylcyclopropenone (DPC). The gene calls are TRBV2 and TRBJ1-2; D gene uncertain. CDR3 in DNA: TGTGCCAGCAGTGCAGGCGATAACTATGGCTACACCTTC. Residues: CASSAGDNYGYTF.